Ten or more counts support the clone carrying this T cell receptor beta chain. Molecular-barcoded quantitative 5'-RACE produced these TCR beta libraries. TCRdb redid the calling of the 5' RACE reads with MiXCR, one entry per CDR3 protein. The sample holds tens of thousands of distinct CDR3 sequences, approximately 5% seen once. CDR3 length equals 13 residues. V was trimmed by 6 bases and J by 8 bases, leaving 16 bases between them. The source of the sample is a study of CD8 T cells in ankylosing spondylitis. The rearrangement uses TRBV12-3 or TRBV12-4 and TRBJ1-2, with D maybe TRBD1 (6 bases). This clonotype was sampled from a male donor with ankylosing spondylitis or in good health (not recorded which). Material for sequencing was blood, either unsorted or a sorted T cell fraction (not recorded which). The CDR3 DNA reads as TGTGCCAGCAGGCCTGTCTCGGGGGGCGGCTACACCTTC. Protein sequence: CASRPVSGGGYTF.